This entry lists 18 T cell receptor beta chains sequenced from one sample in a study of CD8+ T cells in alopecia areata (dated by TCRdb to the late 2010s). The library was generated by the immunoSEQ multiplex PCR assay. To provide template for TCR sequencing, every sample had RNA extracted and reverse transcribed into cDNA. What TCRdb holds here is the immuneACCESS table cut down to in-frame rearrangements. Part of the clones is not present; checked against another copy, under half of the missing clones reflect an unresolved V gene, and the others are unexplained. The sample table lists about 190,000 clones, about three fifths of them with a count of one. The ten largest clones add up to 0.65% to 0.7% of the sample. The sample's time point label is to be understood as: approximately 4 weeks on oral tofacitinib. Taken with the paper, the label for treatment or condition translates to: oral pan-JAK inhibitor, 5-10 mg twice daily.

This specimen was CD4+ T cells sorted from blood, taken at week 4, from a patient treated with tofacitinib. Receptors originate from a human donor with alopecia areata.

This chain connects TRBV7-8 to TRBJ2-7; D is perhaps TRBD2 (6 bases). Germline V lookup: CDR1 SGHVS, CDR2 FQNEAQ. CDR3 size: 16 residues. V was trimmed by 5 bases and J by 0 bases, leaving 17 bases between them. The CDR3: CASSPRTGGISYEQYF. Here the CDR3 DNA reads TGTGCCAGCAGCCCTCGTACGGGCGGGATCTCCTACGAGCAGTACTTC.

The chain employs TRBV6-1 and TRBJ1-4; D is ambiguous. The germline V and J ends were trimmed by 7 bases and 7 bases, with 16 bases remaining between them. In germline, CDR1 is MNHNS, CDR2 SASEGT. The CDR3 length is 14 residues. CDR3 region: CASKSSLRVEKLFF. The CDR3 DNA sequence: TGTGCCAGCAAGTCATCCCTTAGAGTTGAAAAACTGTTTTTT.

This rearrangement joins TRBV29-1 to TRBJ2-5; 8 nucleotides agree with TRBD1. The CDR3 spans 14 residues. V was clipped by 4 bases and J by 4 bases; unmatched bases: 8. Germline V gene sequence: CDR1 SQVTM, CDR2 ANQGSEA. The CDR3 sequence is CSVAEFRGRETQYF. The CDR3 coding sequence is TGCAGCGTTGCGGAGTTCAGGGGGCGAGAGACCCAGTACTTC.

The genes are TRBV29-1 and TRBJ2-7, with D perhaps matching TRBD1 (5 bases). The germline V gene has CDR1 SQVTM and CDR2 ANQGSEA. With 6 bases removed from V and 3 bases from J, the gap between germline ends came to 9 bases. The CDR3 contains 11 residues. CDR3 protein: CSVTRGYEQYF. The CDR3 DNA sequence: TGCAGCGTAACAAGGGGCTACGAGCAGTACTTC.

The chain uses TRBV29-1 and TRBJ1-2; the match to TRBD1 covers 8 bases. The germline CDR1 and CDR2 sequences are SQVTM and ANQGSEA. V was clipped by 6 bases and J by 2 bases; unmatched bases: 5. This CDR3 has 13 residues. The DNA for the CDR3 is TGCAGCGTGAACGACAGGGGCAACTATGGCTACACCTTC. Residues: CSVNDRGNYGYTF.

The rearrangement uses TRBV29-1 and TRBJ2-7; the D is unclear. V shed 6 bases and J shed 5 bases, with 11 bases lying between them. Germline V gives CDR1 SQVTM, CDR2 ANQGSEA. The CDR3 sequence is 11 residues long. CDR3 sequence reads: CSVRTSDEQYF. As DNA, the CDR3 is TGCAGCGTGAGAACTTCGGACGAGCAGTACTTC.

This clone has more than one count but fewer than ten. CDR3 region: CASSKGTEYNEQFF. CDR3 in DNA: TGTGCCAGCAGCAAGGGGACGGAGTACAATGAGCAGTTCTTC. The chain employs TRBV7-9 and TRBJ2-1; D could derive from TRBD1 or TRBD2 (5 bases each). Germline lookup yields CDR1 SEHNR and CDR2 FQNEAQ (reference sequence). Trimming stripped 5 bases from V and 4 bases from J, with 12 bases between. This CDR3 has 14 residues.

The chain has TRBV30 and TRBJ1-2; 11 nucleotides agree with TRBD1. The length of the CDR3 is 14 residues. CDR1 is GTSNPN and CDR2 is SVGIG in the germline V gene (reference sequence). V was pared by 3 bases and J by 4 bases, with 4 bases of the junction left unmatched. The CDR3 DNA reads TGTGCCTGGAGCCCGGACAGGGGGCTCTATGGCTACACCTTC. Translation gives CAWSPDRGLYGYTF.

The V gene is TRBV5-1, the J gene TRBJ2-1; 11 bases match TRBD2. CDR1 is SGHRS, CDR2 YFSETQ, per germline. There are 16 residues in the CDR3. Losses at the gene ends were 0 bases for V and 4 bases for J; bases not matched to a gene: 3. The CDR3 nucleotides are TGCGCCAGCAGCTTGGGGCGGACTAGCGGGTACAATGAGCAGTTCTTC. This sequence encodes CASSLGRTSGYNEQFF.

The CDR3 sequence is CASSPFSGGSYNEQFF. The CDR3 nucleotides read TGCGCCAGCAGCCCGTTTTCGGGAGGTTCCTACAATGAGCAGTTCTTC. The chain has TRBV4-1 and TRBJ2-1; 7 bases map to TRBD2. CDR1 MGHRA and CDR2 YSYEKL come from the germline V gene. This CDR3 is built from 16 residues. V gave up 4 bases and J gave up 1 base; unmatched junction bases: 7.

In regard to this clone: Other nucleotide sequences in the sample specify the same CDR3. This sequence joins TRBV7-3 and TRBJ1-1; 7 bases map to TRBD1. V dropped 5 bases and J dropped 4; count of bases not matched to a gene: 7. This CDR3 contains 14 residues. Germline CDR1 reads SGHTA; CDR2 reads FQGTGA. Here the CDR3 reads CASSPRRGLTEAFF. CDR3 DNA: TGTGCCAGCAGCCCTCGGAGGGGGCTCACTGAAGCTTTCTTT.

V is TRBV6-6 and J is TRBJ2-7, with TRBD2 matching 9 bases. Trimming took 6 bases from V and 4 from J; bases not matched to a gene: 13. From germline, CDR1 is MNHNY and CDR2 SVGAGI (reference sequence). This CDR3 is built from 16 residues. CDR3 coding DNA: TGTGCCAGCAGCAGCCGCGGGCGGGAGGGCCAATACGAGCAGTACTTC. Translated: CASSSRGREGQYEQYF.

The chain combines TRBV5-1 with TRBJ2-1; D is perhaps TRBD1 (6 bases). Germline CDR1 SGHRS, CDR2 YFSETQ. The CDR3 contains 13 residues. V was clipped by 4 bases and J by 8 bases, with 13 bases between them. CDR3 coding DNA: TGCGCCAGCAGCCCACAGGGTAGGGATGAGCAGTTCTTC. Its protein product is CASSPQGRDEQFF. Full variable domain (outside the CDR3, taken from reference TRBV5-1 and TRBJ2-1): KAGVTQTPRYLIKTRGQQVTLSCSPISGHRSVSWYQQTPGQGLQFLFEYFSETQRNKGNFPGRFSGRQFSNSRSEMNVSTLELGDSALYLCASSPQGRDEQFFGPGTRLTVL.

The chain has TRBV30 and TRBJ1-4; the D gene is possibly TRBD1 (6 bases). In germline, CDR1 is GTSNPN, CDR2 SVGIG (reference sequence). Trimming left V 2 bases short and J 5 bases short, with 15 bases between. This CDR3 has 15 amino acids. The CDR3 is CAWSPMGAVNEKLFF. CDR3 DNA sequence: TGTGCCTGGAGTCCGATGGGGGCGGTGAATGAAAAACTGTTTTTT.

V is TRBV7-9 and J is TRBJ2-1; D might be TRBD2 (6 bases). The CDR3 has 13 amino acids. Trimming stripped 3 bases from V and 10 bases from J, with 13 bases between. CDR1 is SEHNR, CDR2 FQNEAQ, per germline (reference sequence). CDR3 DNA sequence: TGTGCCAGCAGCTTTTTTGAGGGGAGGGAGCAGTTCTTC. Its translation: CASSFFEGREQFF.

V is TRBV30 and J is TRBJ1-3; TRBD1 might be the D (5 bases). The V gene's germline CDR1 is GTSNPN and CDR2 SVGIG (reference sequence). This CDR3 spans 16 amino acids. V was cut by 3 bases and J by 0 bases, with 15 bases left in between. The DNA for the CDR3 is TGTGCCTGGAGCCGGGTGACAGATAACTCTGGAAACACCATATATTTT. This codes for CAWSRVTDNSGNTIYF.

This chain connects TRBV9 to TRBJ2-3; D is uncertain. CDR1 is SGDLS, CDR2 YYNGEE, per germline. With 0 bases removed from V and 1 base from J, the gap between germline ends came to 3 bases. The CDR3 is made up of 13 amino acids. CDR3 sequence (DNA): TGTGCCAGCAGCGTAGAGGGCACAGATACGCAGTATTTT. It encodes CASSVEGTDTQYF. The whole variable domain, remainder taken from reference TRBV9 and TRBJ2-3, is DSGVTQTPKHLITATGQRVTLRCSPRSGDLSVYWYQQSLDQGLQFLIQYYNGEERAKGNILERFSAQQFPDLHSELNLSSLELGDSALYFCASSVEGTDTQYFGPGTRLTVL.

This clone has a handful of counts. This sequence joins TRBV23-1 and TRBJ2-5; D possibly matches TRBD1 or TRBD2 (5 bases each). TRBV23-1 is treated as an ORF (open reading frame) with a function not yet certain. V lost 0 bases, J lost 4 bases, and 9 bases lay in between. The CDR3 runs to 14 residues. Written as DNA, the CDR3 is TGCGCCAGCAGTCAATCGGGACCTCGAGAGACCCAGTACTTC. Translation: CASSQSGPRETQYF.